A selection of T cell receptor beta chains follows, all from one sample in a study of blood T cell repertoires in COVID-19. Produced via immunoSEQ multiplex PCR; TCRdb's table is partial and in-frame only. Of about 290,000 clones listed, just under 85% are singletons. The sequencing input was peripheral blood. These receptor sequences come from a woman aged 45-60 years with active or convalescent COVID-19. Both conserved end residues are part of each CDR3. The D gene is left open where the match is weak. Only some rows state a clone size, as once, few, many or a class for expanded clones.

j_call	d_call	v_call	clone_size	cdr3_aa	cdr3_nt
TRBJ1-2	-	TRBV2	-	CASSDLQKRGYTF	TGTGCCAGCAGTGATCTGCAGAAACGAGGCTACACCTTC
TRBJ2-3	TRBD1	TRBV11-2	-	CASSDRDRVDTQYF	TGTGCCAGCAGCGACCGGGACAGGGTAGATACGCAGTATTTT
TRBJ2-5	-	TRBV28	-	CASSLSDHRGLQTQYF	TGTGCCAGCAGTTTATCCGATCACAGGGGACTGCAGACCCAGTACTTC
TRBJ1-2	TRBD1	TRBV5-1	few	CASSFGTGGGFYHGYTF	TGCGCCAGCAGCTTCGGGACAGGGGGCGGTTTTTACCATGGCTACACCTTC
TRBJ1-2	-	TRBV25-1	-	CASSESNRHGYTF	TGTGCCAGCAGTGAATCTAATCGTCACGGCTACACCTTC
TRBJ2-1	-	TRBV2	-	CASSEGVSRYNEQFF	TGTGCCAGCAGTGAAGGGGTTAGCAGATACAATGAGCAGTTCTTC
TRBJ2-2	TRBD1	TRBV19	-	CASIRTGGNTGELFF	TGTGCCAGTATCAGGACAGGGGGCAACACCGGGGAGCTGTTTTTT
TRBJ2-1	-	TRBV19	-	CASKTGRSSYNEQFF	TGTGCCAGTAAGACAGGGAGGAGCTCCTACAATGAGCAGTTCTTC
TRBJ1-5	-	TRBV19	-	CASSIKGRVNQPQHF	TGTGCCAGTAGTATTAAGGGCAGGGTCAATCAGCCCCAGCATTTT
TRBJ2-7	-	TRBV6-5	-	CASSRERHYEQYF	TGTGCCAGCAGCCGGGAACGCCACTACGAGCAGTACTTC
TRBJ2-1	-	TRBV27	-	CASSFSRPGLRIGNEQFF	TGTGCCAGCAGTTTCTCACGCCCCGGACTAAGGATCGGCAATGAGCAGTTCTTC
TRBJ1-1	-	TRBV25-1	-	CASSELRGEAFF	TGTGCCAGCAGTGAATTAAGGGGTGAAGCTTTCTTT
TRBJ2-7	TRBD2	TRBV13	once	CASSLASGSFYEQYF	TGTGCCAGCAGCTTGGCTAGCGGGAGCTTTTACGAGCAGTACTTC
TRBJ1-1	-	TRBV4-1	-	CASSQVVGRGTEAFF	TGCGCCAGCAGCCAAGTTGTCGGCAGGGGCACTGAAGCTTTCTTT
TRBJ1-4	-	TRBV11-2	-	CASSLGGTREKLFF	TGTGCCAGCAGCTTAGGGGGGACACGGGAAAAACTGTTTTTT
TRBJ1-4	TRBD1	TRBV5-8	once	CASSLTGVGANEKLFF	TGTGCCAGCAGCCTGACAGGGGTGGGAGCTAATGAAAAACTGTTTTTT
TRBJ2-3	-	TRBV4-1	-	CASSQDRYTDTQYF	TGCGCCAGCAGCCAAGACAGGTACACAGATACGCAGTATTTT
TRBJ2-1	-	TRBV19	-	CASSTTVTDNEQFF	TGTGCCAGTAGCACGACTGTCACCGACAATGAGCAGTTCTTC
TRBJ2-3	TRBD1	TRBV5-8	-	CASMKTGGLDTQYF	TGTGCCAGCATGAAGACAGGGGGCTTGGATACGCAGTATTTT
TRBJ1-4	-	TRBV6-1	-	CASSEGGNEKLFF	TGTGCCAGCAGTGAGGGAGGTAATGAAAAACTGTTTTTT
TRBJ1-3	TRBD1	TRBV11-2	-	CASSLVAGTGTKTIYF	TGTGCCAGCAGCTTAGTCGCCGGGACAGGGACAAAGACCATATATTTT
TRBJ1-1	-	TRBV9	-	CASSVGSLTGAFF	TGTGCCAGCAGCGTAGGATCGCTTACGGGGGCTTTCTTT
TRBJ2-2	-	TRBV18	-	CASSPDKGGTGELFF	TGTGCCAGCTCACCGGACAAGGGAGGCACCGGGGAGCTGTTTTTT
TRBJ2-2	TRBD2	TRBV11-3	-	CASSWGTSGSPGELFF	TGTGCCAGCAGCTGGGGGACTAGCGGGAGCCCCGGGGAGCTGTTTTTT
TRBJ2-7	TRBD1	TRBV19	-	CASSIPGQSSYEQYF	TGTGCCAGTAGTATTCCGGGACAGTCGTCCTACGAGCAGTACTTC
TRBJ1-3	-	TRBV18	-	CASSPRAGKNSGNTIYF	TGTGCCAGCTCCCCCCGAGCAGGGAAGAACTCTGGAAACACCATATATTTT
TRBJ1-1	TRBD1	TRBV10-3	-	CAISESDRATNTEAFF	TGTGCCATCAGTGAGTCCGACAGGGCGACGAACACTGAAGCTTTCTTT
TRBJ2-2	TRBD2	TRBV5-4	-	CASSSLTSGRSTGELFF	TGTGCCAGCAGCTCGTTGACTAGCGGGAGGTCCACCGGGGAGCTGTTTTTT
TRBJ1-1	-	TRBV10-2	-	CASSESKGRSLGAAFF	TGCGCCAGCAGTGAGTCGAAAGGCAGGTCGTTAGGTGCGGCTTTCTTT
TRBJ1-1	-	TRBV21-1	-	CASSKLGSTGDGTEAFF	TGTGCCAGCAGCAAACTTGGGTCGACAGGGGACGGGACTGAAGCTTTCTTT
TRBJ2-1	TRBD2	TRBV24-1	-	CATSDLGTRGGLHNEQFF	TGTGCCACCAGTGATTTGGGGACGCGGGGGGGATTACACAATGAGCAGTTCTTC
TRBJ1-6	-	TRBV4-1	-	CASSQDSGGHGKGLHF	TGCGCCAGCAGCCAAGATTCGGGGGGGCATGGTAAAGGCCTCCACTTT
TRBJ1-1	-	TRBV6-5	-	CASSYTGFTEAFF	TGTGCCAGCAGTTACACAGGGTTCACTGAAGCTTTCTTT
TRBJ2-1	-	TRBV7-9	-	CASSLVSRTGNEQFF	TGTGCCAGCAGCTTAGTGTCTCGAACTGGCAATGAGCAGTTCTTC
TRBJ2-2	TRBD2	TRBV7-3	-	CASSPSTLGLASTGELFF	TGTGCCAGCAGCCCATCGACCTTGGGACTAGCGTCCACCGGGGAGCTGTTTTTT
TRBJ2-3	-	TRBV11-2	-	CASRGPLGGPGTDTQYF	TGTGCCAGCAGGGGTCCACTCGGGGGGCCGGGCACAGATACGCAGTATTTT
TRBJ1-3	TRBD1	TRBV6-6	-	CASSDRVDTIYF	TGTGCCAGCAGTGACAGGGTGGACACCATATATTTT
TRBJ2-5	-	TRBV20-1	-	CSASADGGWETQYF	TGCAGTGCTAGTGCGGACGGGGGTTGGGAGACCCAGTACTTC
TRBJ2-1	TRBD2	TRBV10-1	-	CASRQTGTSASSYNEQFF	TGCGCCAGCAGACAAACCGGGACTAGCGCGAGCTCCTACAATGAGCAGTTCTTC
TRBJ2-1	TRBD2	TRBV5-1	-	CASSFSGRGNEQFF	TGCGCCAGCAGCTTTAGCGGGAGAGGAAATGAGCAGTTCTTC
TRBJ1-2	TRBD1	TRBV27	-	CASSLGAGGTGGYTF	TGTGCCAGCAGTTTGGGGGCAGGGGGGACCGGTGGCTACACCTTC
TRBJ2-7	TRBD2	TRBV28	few	CASSLPVGGFREQYF	TGTGCCAGCAGTTTACCAGTGGGAGGGTTTCGCGAGCAGTACTTC
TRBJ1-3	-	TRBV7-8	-	CASSTATVSGNTIYF	TGTGCCAGCAGCACCGCGACAGTCTCTGGAAACACCATATATTTT
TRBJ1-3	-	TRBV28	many	CASSTSGAGNTIYF	TGTGCCAGCAGTACCTCCGGGGCTGGAAACACCATATATTTT
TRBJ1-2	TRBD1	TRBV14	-	CASSAQGTGYGYTF	TGTGCCAGCAGCGCACAGGGGACTGGCTATGGCTACACCTTC
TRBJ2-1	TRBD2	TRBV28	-	CASSLSTLAGVQQFF	TGTGCCAGCAGTTTATCGACGCTAGCGGGAGTTCAGCAGTTCTTC
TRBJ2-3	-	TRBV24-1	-	CATSVLGPTGTDTQYF	TGTGCCACCAGTGTATTGGGCCCCACTGGCACAGATACGCAGTATTTT
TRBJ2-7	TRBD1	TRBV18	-	CASSPGTVRYEQYF	TGTGCCAGCTCACCCGGGACAGTGCGCTACGAGCAGTACTTC
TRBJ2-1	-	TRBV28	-	CASSLQGYNEQFF	TGTGCCAGCAGTCTACAGGGTTACAATGAGCAGTTCTTC
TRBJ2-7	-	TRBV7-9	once	CASSLASLGQNYEQYF	TGTGCCAGCAGCTTAGCATCCTTAGGACAGAACTACGAGCAGTACTTC
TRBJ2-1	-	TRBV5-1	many	CASSGGAARSYNEQFF	TGCGCCAGCAGCGGGGGGGCGGCCCGCTCCTACAATGAGCAGTTCTTC